The 13 T cell receptor beta chains presented below share a single source sample, sequenced in a study of shared T cell receptors in the human thymus. TCRdb's copy holds only in-frame clones and misses some; the assay was immunoSEQ multiplex PCR. In the table there are roughly 410,000 clones, over 90% of which are singletons. The material sequenced was thymocytes. The receptors shown here come from a human donor.

The chain combines TRBV29-1 with TRBJ2-1; 9 positions match TRBD2. J gave up 5 bases and V 3 bases, and 5 bases lay outside the gene matches. The CDR3 consists of 14 residues. The germline gives CDR1 SQVTM, CDR2 ANQGSEA. Here the CDR3 DNA reads TGCAGCGTTGAGGGGCTAGCGGGGAACAATGAGCAGTTCTTC. Encoded protein: CSVEGLAGNNEQFF.

The V call is TRBV27, the J call TRBJ2-1; D could derive from TRBD1 or TRBD2 (5 bases each). This CDR3 contains 13 residues. CDR1 is MNHEY and CDR2 is SMNVEV in the germline V gene (reference sequence). Trimming left V 8 bases short and J 9 bases short, with 17 bases between. The CDR3 DNA reads as TGTGCCAGCTCTAATGGGGGATCACCTGAGCAGTTCTTC. This translates into CASSNGGSPEQFF.

CDR3 sequence reads: CASSDRTGIYYGYTF. CDR3 coding DNA: TGTGCCAGCAGCGACCGGACAGGGATCTACTATGGCTACACCTTC. V is TRBV9 and J is TRBJ1-2, with TRBD1 matching 8 bases. This CDR3 has 15 residues. Germline V gene lookup returns CDR1 SGDLS and CDR2 YYNGEE. J was trimmed by 3 bases and V by 3 bases; bases with no gene match: 7.

The chain uses TRBV4-1 and TRBJ1-4; tentative D call: TRBD1 (6 bases). The CDR3 is 14 residues long. Germline lookup yields CDR1 MGHRA and CDR2 YSYEKL. V was pared by 4 bases and J by 12 bases, with 18 bases between. For the CDR3, the DNA is TGCGCCAGCAGCCCTCCGGGGGCCGTAATGGAACTGTTTTTT. It yields the protein CASSPPGAVMELFF.

This clone has just one count. V gene TRBV7-9 combines with J gene TRBJ1-3; D is possibly TRBD1 (6 bases). V lost 5 bases, J lost 4 bases, and 18 bases lay in between. The CDR3 runs to 16 residues. The germline gives CDR1 SEHNR, CDR2 FQNEAQ (reference sequence). CDR3 sequence (DNA): TGTGCCAGCAGCGCGAATGTGGGGACATGGGGAAACACCATATATTTT. Encoded protein: CASSANVGTWGNTIYF.

CDR3 DNA: TGCGCCAGCAGCTTGGCTCCGGTTCGAGAGACCCAGTACTTC. Amino acid sequence: CASSLAPVRETQYF. The rearrangement joins TRBV5-1 to TRBJ2-5; D is unresolved. V was clipped by 0 bases and J by 4 bases, with 10 bases between them. From germline, CDR1 is SGHRS and CDR2 YFSETQ. The CDR3 has 14 residues.

The CDR3: CASSPARDRNYGYTF. The DNA of the CDR3 is TGTGCCAGCAGCCCCGCGAGAGACAGAAACTATGGCTACACCTTC. This rearrangement joins TRBV7-9 to TRBJ1-2, with a possible D match to TRBD1 (5 bases). CDR1 is SEHNR and CDR2 is FQNEAQ in the germline V gene (reference sequence). V gave up 5 bases and J gave up 2 bases, with 15 bases separating them. The CDR3 spans 15 residues.

The V and J genes are TRBV10-3 and TRBJ2-5; 8 nucleotides match TRBD2. With V trimmed by 0 bases and J by 1 base, 13 bases remained unmatched. CDR1 and CDR2 from the germline V gene are ENHRY and SYGVKD. This CDR3 comprises 19 residues. The CDR3 DNA is TGTGCCATCAGTGAGTCGAAAGGCGGGAGGAACCCATTCCAAGAGACCCAGTACTTC. Protein sequence: CAISESKGGRNPFQETQYF.

The V gene is TRBV28, the J gene TRBJ2-1, with TRBD2 matching 8 bases. The V gene end was trimmed by 4 bases and the J gene end by 7 bases; junction bases not matched to a gene: 9. CDR3 size: 15 residues. Germline loops: CDR1 MDHEN, CDR2 SYDVKM. The CDR3 is CASSCSTSESNEQFF. The CDR3 DNA reads as TGTGCCAGCAGTTGTTCGACTAGCGAATCGAATGAGCAGTTCTTC.

The chain has TRBV6-1 and TRBJ2-1, with 12 nucleotides matching TRBD1. This CDR3 has 16 amino acids. Losses at the gene ends were 4 bases for V and 1 base for J; bases not matched to a gene: 2. Germline V gene data show CDR1 as MNHNS and CDR2 as SASEGT. As DNA, the CDR3 is TGTGCCAGCAGTGGGGACAGGGGGCGATCCTACAATGAGCAGTTCTTC. Its protein is CASSGDRGRSYNEQFF.

The chain joins TRBV15 to TRBJ2-1, with a weak D call TRBD2 (6 bases). The germline gives CDR1 LNHNV, CDR2 YYDKDF (reference sequence). V gave up 9 bases and J gave up 5 bases, with 17 bases separating them. The CDR3 runs to 14 residues. In nucleotides, the CDR3 is TGTGCCACGACCGGAGGGACCCCCCACAATGAGCAGTTCTTC. Protein: CATTGGTPHNEQFF.

V gene TRBV10-2 combines with J gene TRBJ2-5, with TRBD2 matching 7 bases. CDR1 is WSHSY, CDR2 SAAADI, per germline. V lost 8 bases to trimming and J lost 2 bases; unmatched junction nucleotides: 8. This CDR3 has 14 residues. This CDR3 is CASGGGSGQETQYF. The CDR3 coding sequence is TGCGCCAGCGGGGGGGGGTCAGGGCAAGAGACCCAGTACTTC.

This clone was recorded once. The chain recombines TRBV28 with TRBJ2-3; 8 bases line up with TRBD1. This CDR3 spans 18 amino acids. Losses at the gene ends were 6 bases for V and 3 bases for J; bases not matched to a gene: 17. CDR1 is MDHEN and CDR2 is SYDVKM in the germline V gene. CDR3 nucleotides: TGTGCCAGCAGGAGGGGGACAGGTCAAAGGATCGGGACAGATACGCAGTATTTT. Its protein product is CASRRGTGQRIGTDTQYF.